This T cell receptor beta chain derives from a study of blood T cell repertoires in COVID-19. Study information: The United States, Italy and Spain provided the acute and convalescent COVID-19 samples.

Germline CDR1 reads MNHEY; CDR2 reads SVGEGT. Between the trimmed V and J ends, which lost 1 base and 1 base, there was a span of 7 bases. The CDR3 is 14 residues long. The authors' processing: The assay estimated nucleated cells by amplifying reference gene primers. Here immunoSEQ multiplex PCR was the method, and the copy in TCRdb shows in-frame clones only, minus some. From that table come the V and J calls and clone size; the DNA was used to work out D and trimming. The profile shows 110,000 to 150,000 clones, around 90% of them singletons. V gene TRBV6-2 or TRBV6-3 combines with J gene TRBJ1-1; TRBD1 is a possible D gene (5 bases). The clonotype comes from a woman of 80 years or more with acute or convalescent COVID-19. What was sequenced was peripheral blood. The CDR3 sequence is CASSYWGQNTEAFF. The CDR3 coding sequence is TGTGCCAGCAGTTACTGGGGCCAGAACACTGAAGCTTTCTTT.